This TCR beta chain was captured in a study of shared clonotypes between healthy human individuals. TCRdb keeps only in-frame clones here, not all; method: immunoSEQ multiplex PCR. The sample holds about 2.4 million clones, over 85% seen once. Germline V gene data show CDR1 as SGHNT and CDR2 as YYREEE (reference sequence). The ends lost 3 bases at V and 6 bases at J; junction bases unmatched: 7. The CDR3 length is 14 residues. This receptor was obtained from a man aged 18-30 years in good health. Some clones in this sample may be carry-over from other donors' samples. This chain joins TRBV5-4 and TRBJ2-3, with 7 bases matching TRBD2. The sample comprised naive CD4+ T cells from PBMCs. This sample's subset: CD45RA+ positively selected. The CDR3 region is CASSSTVGGDTQYF. CDR3 DNA sequence: TGTGCCAGCAGCTCGACCGTGGGAGGGGATACGCAGTATTTT.